The rows below give T cell receptor beta chains drawn from one sample of a study of blood T cells in healthy people across ages. One entry per CDR3 protein, called by TCRdb with MiXCR from the 5' RACE reads. The sample has roughly 1.7 million distinct CDR3 sequences, about 31% seen once; the top ten hold about 10%. Sequencing was done on a sample of blood. The source is a woman in her 30s in good health. Each CDR3 is given with its conserved first and last residue. The D gene is left open where the match is weak. Expanded clones get a size class; other rows say once, few or many, or leave the size out.

clone size	V gene	J gene	CDR3 length	D gene	CDR3 protein	CDR3 DNA
.	TRBV5-1	TRBJ1-1	15	TRBD1	CASSSWTGGVTEAFF	TGCGCCAGCAGCTCCTGGACAGGGGGCGTGACTGAAGCTTTCTTT
once	TRBV24-1	TRBJ2-3	17	TRBD2	CATSDAIRGDGTDTQYF	TGTGCCACCAGTGATGCCATCCGGGGGGATGGTACAGATACGCAGTATTTT
.	TRBV4-2	TRBJ2-3	16	.	CASSQELRVSTDTQYF	TGTGCCAGCAGCCAGGAGCTAAGAGTTAGCACAGATACGCAGTATTTT
.	TRBV30	TRBJ2-1	14	.	CAWSFFSPYNEQFF	TGTGCCTGGAGTTTCTTTTCACCATACAATGAGCAGTTCTTC
few	TRBV6-2/TRBV6-3	TRBJ2-5	16	TRBD2	CASSLWTSVGQETQYF	TGTGCCAGCAGTCTCTGGACTAGTGTAGGCCAAGAGACCCAGTACTTC
.	TRBV20-1	TRBJ2-3	14	TRBD2	CSAWTSGEFNTQYF	TGCAGTGCTTGGACTAGCGGGGAGTTTAATACGCAGTATTTT
few	TRBV29-1	TRBJ2-2	15	TRBD2	CSVKGLAGAGGELFF	TGCAGCGTGAAAGGACTAGCGGGAGCGGGCGGGGAGCTGTTTTTT
.	TRBV4-1	TRBJ2-7	14	.	CASSQVRGTYEQYF	TGCGCCAGCAGCCAAGTACGGGGTACCTACGAGCAGTACTTC
once	TRBV5-1	TRBJ1-2	12	TRBD1	CASMGQGSGYTF	TGCGCCAGCATGGGACAGGGTTCTGGCTACACCTTC
.	TRBV4-3	TRBJ2-1	15	.	CASSQDNSRDNEQFF	TGCGCCAGCAGCCAAGATAATTCACGGGACAATGAGCAGTTCTTC
.	TRBV7-8	TRBJ2-5	17	.	CASSLLRSGEGQETQYF	TGTGCCAGCAGCTTACTGAGGTCGGGAGAGGGGCAAGAGACCCAGTACTTC
.	TRBV10-3	TRBJ2-5	15	.	CAISDRGFGGETQYF	TGTGCCATCAGTGACAGGGGCTTTGGGGGAGAGACCCAGTACTTC
.	TRBV11-2	TRBJ2-5	13	.	CASSFAFKETQYF	TGTGCCAGCAGCTTTGCATTTAAGGAGACCCAGTACTTC
few	TRBV14	TRBJ2-5	16	TRBD2	CASSHGIWREKETQYF	TGTGCCAGCAGCCATGGGATCTGGCGGGAGAAGGAGACCCAGTACTTC
few	TRBV7-6	TRBJ1-4	15	.	CASSLSWGANEKLFF	TGTGCCAGCAGTTTATCATGGGGAGCTAATGAAAAACTGTTTTTT
many	TRBV7-6	TRBJ2-7	16	.	CASSLDARGPRNEQYF	TGTGCCAGCAGCTTAGATGCGCGCGGGCCAAGGAACGAGCAGTACTTC
.	TRBV20-1	TRBJ2-1	16	TRBD2	CSALTSETLSYNEQFF	TGCAGTGCTTTGACTAGCGAGACTCTCTCCTACAATGAGCAGTTCTTC
few	TRBV7-9	TRBJ1-1	9	.	CASDYEAFF	TGTGCCAGCGATTATGAAGCTTTCTTT
few	TRBV6-6	TRBJ1-2	14	.	CASSPKAEFYGYTF	TGTGCCAGCTCTCCAAAAGCGGAGTTCTATGGCTACACCTTC
.	TRBV10-1	TRBJ2-7	13	.	CASSPDFTYEQYF	TGCGCCAGCAGCCCGGACTTTACCTACGAGCAGTACTTC
.	TRBV20-1	TRBJ2-5	12	.	CSARNIVETQYF	TGCAGTGCCAGAAACATAGTAGAGACCCAGTACTTC
few	TRBV9	TRBJ2-5	15	TRBD1	CASSGLTGAGETQYF	TGTGCCAGCAGCGGCCTGACAGGGGCGGGCGAGACCCAGTACTTC
few	TRBV7-3	TRBJ2-1	16	TRBD2	CASSSTAGGPYNEQFF	TGTGCCAGCAGCTCCACAGCGGGGGGGCCCTACAATGAGCAGTTCTTC
.	TRBV20-1	TRBJ1-1	17	TRBD1	CSAPRYRQGVRDTEAFF	TGCAGTGCCCCGAGATATAGACAGGGAGTACGGGACACTGAAGCTTTCTTT
.	TRBV7-3	TRBJ2-1	19	TRBD2	CASSLNPASGGGLANEQFF	TGTGCCAGCAGCTTAAACCCCGCTAGCGGGGGTGGTTTGGCCAATGAGCAGTTCTTC
few	TRBV7-9	TRBJ2-7	15	.	CASSLAQGQENEQYF	TGTGCCAGCAGCTTAGCGCAGGGACAAGAAAACGAGCAGTACTTC
few	TRBV4-1	TRBJ1-1	17	TRBD1	CASSQPYRGALNTEAFF	TGCGCCAGCAGCCAACCGTACAGGGGGGCATTGAACACTGAAGCTTTCTTT
.	TRBV20-1	TRBJ2-4	13	TRBD2	CSAIKTSGSKQYF	TGCAGTGCTATCAAGACTAGCGGGAGTAAGCAGTACTTC
.	TRBV4-1	TRBJ1-1	14	.	CASSQPLQNTEAFF	TGCGCCAGCAGCCAACCCCTCCAGAACACTGAAGCTTTCTTT